This TCR beta chain originates from a study of CD4 T cell repertoires in COVID-19. TCRdb keeps only in-frame clones here, not all; method: immunoSEQ multiplex PCR. Altogether 20,000 or so clones are present, around nine tenths being singletons, with the ten largest covering roughly 0.59%. This clone was seen a few times. V was pared by 4 bases and J by 2 bases, with 9 bases between. In germline, CDR1 is SGHKS, CDR2 YYEKEE (reference sequence). CDR3 length: 13 residues. The memory T cells were sequenced right after ex vivo isolation, without culture. Material: central memory CD4+ T cells from blood, obtained before the COVID-19 pandemic. The chain employs TRBV5-5 and TRBJ1-2; D unresolved. This sequence originates from a human donor who had COVID-19. CDR3 DNA sequence: TGTGCCAGCAGCCCTCGAGAAAACTATGGCTACACCTTC. As protein: CASSPRENYGYTF.